This entry lists 13 T cell receptor beta chains sequenced from one sample in a study of T-cell memory formation after mild COVID-19. TCRdb reprocessed the 5' RACE reads with MiXCR, giving one entry per CDR3 protein. The data show 340,000 or so distinct CDR3 sequences, with 10% to 15% seen just once and about 21% held by the top ten. Sequencing was performed on PBMCs or a T cell subset sorted from them (not recorded which). These receptors were taken from a man younger than 30 who had mild COVID-19 (a few samples of this study predate the infection). Cell type and time point are not known.

This clonotype qualifies as medium-sized (0.01 to 0.1%). The chain joins TRBV7-9 to TRBJ1-2; D gene uncertain. The CDR3 consists of 13 residues. V shed 0 bases and J shed 6 bases, with 8 bases lying between them. Germline V gene lookup returns CDR1 SEHNR and CDR2 FQNEAQ (reference sequence). CDR3 loop: CASSLANGNGYTF. DNA of the CDR3: TGTGCCAGCAGCTTAGCGAACGGGAATGGCTACACCTTC.

The table lists this clonotype with a few counts. This chain connects TRBV6-5 to TRBJ2-7, with 10 bases lining up with TRBD2. CDR3 length equals 16 residues. Germline CDR1 is MNHEY and CDR2 is SVGAGI. J gave up 4 bases and V 3 bases, and 9 bases lay outside the gene matches. CDR3 DNA sequence: TGTGCCAGCAGTTATCTACTAGCGGGGACCTTGTACGAGCAGTACTTC. This sequence encodes CASSYLLAGTLYEQYF.

This clonotype turned up a few times. CDR3 in DNA: TGTGCCAGCAGCACCCCCCGACAGGGTATCGACAATGAGCAGTTCTTC. Translation gives CASSTPRQGIDNEQFF. The chain combines TRBV7-9 with TRBJ2-1; 7 bases are shared with TRBD1. Trimming removed 5 bases from V and 5 bases from J; junction bases left unmatched: 12. This CDR3 has 16 amino acids. Germline-derived CDR1 and CDR2 are SEHNR and FQNEAQ (reference sequence).

This clonotype was picked up many times. The genes are TRBV4-1 and TRBJ2-7, with 7 nucleotides matching TRBD2. The CDR3 has 15 residues. With 4 bases clipped from V and 1 base from J, the junction kept 7 bases outside the gene matches. From germline, CDR1 is MGHRA and CDR2 YSYEKL. The CDR3 region is CASSRSAGGSYEQYV. DNA of the CDR3: TGCGCCAGCAGCCGCTCGGCCGGGGGGTCCTACGAGCAGTACGTC.

The table lists this clonotype with many counts. This chain connects TRBV10-3 to TRBJ1-2; D not certain. Germline V gene data show CDR1 as ENHRY and CDR2 as SYGVKD. V was clipped by 7 bases and J by 0 bases, with 18 bases between them. The CDR3 spans 16 residues. In nucleotides, the CDR3 is TGTGCCATCACCCGCACTCAACAGAGCGCTAACTATGGCTACACCTTC. It yields the protein CAITRTQQSANYGYTF.

This clonotype was seen only a few times. The chain links TRBV9 to TRBJ2-7; perhaps TRBD2 as D (7 bases). This CDR3 comprises 15 residues. The germline V gene has CDR1 SGDLS and CDR2 YYNGEE. With 4 bases removed from V and 2 bases from J, the gap between germline ends came to 16 bases. The CDR3 reads CASSPGEGGAYEQYV. The CDR3 DNA is TGTGCCAGCAGCCCCGGGGAGGGGGGGGCCTACGAGCAGTACGTC.

The chain combines TRBV6-5 with TRBJ1-2; D perhaps matches TRBD1 (6 bases). Per germline, CDR1 MNHEY and CDR2 SVGAGI. Between the trimmed V and J ends, which lost 5 bases and 8 bases, there was a span of 21 bases. The CDR3 sequence is 15 residues long. CDR3 residues: CASSPAPLLGGGYTF. CDR3 nucleotide sequence: TGTGCCAGCAGTCCCGCTCCCCTTTTGGGGGGCGGCTACACCTTC.

Turning to this clonotype: One base away lies a much larger clone, so this may be a sequencing read error. The chain uses TRBV12-3 or TRBV12-4 and TRBJ1-1, with TRBD1 identical over 9 bases. The CDR3 contains 15 residues. The CDR3 nucleotides read TGTGCCAGCAGCCGGGGACAGGGAGGGAACACTGTAGCTTTCTTT. It translates to CASSRGQGGNTVAFF.

This chain connects TRBV19 to TRBJ2-7; D is undetermined. Trimming removed 1 base from V and 3 bases from J, with 13 bases in between. The CDR3 has 15 amino acids. Per the germline V gene, CDR1 is LNHDA and CDR2 is SQIVND (reference sequence). DNA for the CDR3: TGTGCCAGTAGTATAGGTCTGAGGAAAAGCTACGAGCAGTACTTC. Protein: CASSIGLRKSYEQYF.

This chain's CDR3 is CASSRQGLGDGYTF. The CDR3 bases are TGTGCCAGCAGCAGACAGGGTTTGGGTGATGGCTACACCTTC. The chain links TRBV6-5 to TRBJ1-2; 7 bases agree with TRBD1. Germline CDR1 MNHEY, CDR2 SVGAGI. J was trimmed by 6 bases and V by 6 bases; bases with no gene match: 10. The CDR3 runs 14 residues.

The table lists this clonotype with many counts. The chain uses TRBV4-3 and TRBJ1-2; 8 nucleotides agree with TRBD1. CDR3 length equals 14 residues. V was clipped by 3 bases and J by 3 bases; unmatched bases: 3. CDR1 and CDR2 (germline): LGHNA, YSLEER. The CDR3 nucleotides are TGCGCCAGCAGCCACTCGACAGGGGACTATGGCTACACCTTC. It translates to CASSHSTGDYGYTF.

The chain uses TRBV24-1 and TRBJ2-1; 9 positions match TRBD2. CDR1 is KGHDR and CDR2 is SFDVKD in the germline V gene. This CDR3 comprises 17 residues. With V trimmed by 9 bases and J by 0 bases, 11 bases remained unmatched. Here the CDR3 reads CATRVAGAKGSYNEQFF. For the CDR3, the DNA is TGTGCCACCCGAGTAGCGGGGGCCAAAGGCTCCTACAATGAGCAGTTCTTC.

The chain employs TRBV28 and TRBJ1-4; D uncertain. Germline CDR1 and CDR2: MDHEN and SYDVKM. Trimming left V 7 bases short and J 8 bases short, with 20 bases between. This CDR3 contains 15 residues. DNA of the CDR3: TGTGCCAGCACCCCATGGACCTCGGGGAAGGAAAAACTGTTTTTT. This translates into CASTPWTSGKEKLFF.